The 9 T cell receptor beta chains listed next were all sequenced from one sample in a study of blood T cell dynamics during melanoma immunotherapy (dated by TCRdb to the early 2020s). The library was obtained by the immunoSEQ multiplex PCR assay. TCRdb stores this immuneACCESS table with in-frame sequences only. Part of the clones is absent; in the studies checked, under half of the shortfall reflects unresolved V genes, and no reason is known for the rest. The sample table records some 13,000 clones; approximately 90% of these occur just once. The top ten hold 4% to 5.5% of the sample. Sample time point, as interpreted from the label and publication: week 3, after first cycle of checkpoint inhibitor. Material: blood, obtained from a patient treated with checkpoint blockade. The origin of the receptors is a human donor with melanoma.

The chain couples TRBV28 to TRBJ1-1; TRBD1 matches 12 bases. This CDR3 is built from 16 residues. V lost 9 bases and J lost 2; bases outside the gene matches: 10. Germline CDR1 is MDHEN and CDR2 is SYDVKM. The CDR3 here is CASLSGTGGENTEAFF. In nucleotides, the CDR3 is TGTGCCAGTCTTTCCGGGACAGGGGGCGAAAACACTGAAGCTTTCTTT.

This chain links TRBV25-1 with TRBJ1-2; D not resolved. The germline V gene has CDR1 MGHDK and CDR2 SYGVNS. V gave up 1 base and J gave up 4 bases, with 10 bases separating them. This CDR3 region has 14 residues. The CDR3 DNA reads as TGTGCCAGCAGTGAATCGGGCAGGTTCTATGGCTACACCTTC. Translating it yields CASSESGRFYGYTF.

The rearrangement links TRBV6-7 to TRBJ2-7; TRBD2 agrees at 13 bases. TRBV6-7 belongs to the ORF category, with a function that is uncertain. This CDR3 comprises 15 residues. With 7 bases clipped from V and 3 bases from J, the junction kept 6 bases outside the gene matches. The CDR3 DNA sequence: TGTGCCAGCAACGTGACTAGCGGGAGGTTCTACGAGCAGTACTTC. Amino acids: CASNVTSGRFYEQYF.

CDR3 nucleotide sequence: TGTGCCACCAGCAGCTCACGGACAGGGATCGGGGAGCTGTTTTTT. It encodes CATSSSRTGIGELFF. The chain carries TRBV15 and TRBJ2-2, with TRBD1 identical over 8 bases. In germline, CDR1 is LNHNV, CDR2 YYDKDF (reference sequence). The CDR3 length is 15 residues. Germline trimming cut 3 bases from V and 7 bases from J; bases unmatched to any gene: 7.

The chain joins TRBV6-5 to TRBJ1-1; D is ambiguous. Germline CDR1 reads MNHEY; CDR2 reads SVGAGI. Trimming removed 6 bases at V and 1 base at J, with 9 bases between. The CDR3 runs 13 residues. CDR3: CASSGRRNTEAFF. The CDR3 DNA is TGTGCCAGCAGCGGACGGAGGAACACTGAAGCTTTCTTT.

In this sample, this clone turned up once. The chain employs TRBV27 and TRBJ2-2; 9 bases are shared with TRBD1. The J segment lost 7 bases and the V segment lost 3 bases, leaving 3 bases of the junction unmatched. The CDR3 is 14 amino acids. Germline V lookup: CDR1 MNHEY, CDR2 SMNVEV (reference sequence). For the CDR3, the DNA is TGTGCCAGCAGTTTCGGGACAGGGTACGGGGAGCTGTTTTTT. This gives the protein CASSFGTGYGELFF.

The chain uses TRBV7-2 and TRBJ2-5; 7 bases are shared with TRBD2. The CDR3 is 15 amino acids. The V segment lost 5 bases and the J segment 1 base; nucleotides outside the gene matches: 7. CDR1 and CDR2 from the germline V gene are SGHTA and FQGNSA. CDR3 in amino acids: CASSTGGTAQETQYF. CDR3 coding DNA: TGTGCCAGCAGCACGGGAGGCACCGCCCAAGAGACCCAGTACTTC.

The chain employs TRBV10-3 and TRBJ2-3; tentatively, D is TRBD1 or TRBD2 (6 bases each). The CDR3 runs 14 residues. V was shortened by 10 bases and J by 1 base, with 15 bases between the two germline ends. Germline V CDR1 and CDR2: ENHRY, SYGVKD. CDR3 coding DNA: TGTGCCAGCGGGACACAGGGAGGCACAGATACGCAGTATTTT. Translating it yields CASGTQGGTDTQYF.

This clone was detected once. The J gene is TRBJ2-3, the V gene TRBV11-1, with 14 bases identical to TRBD2. The CDR3 sequence is 18 residues long. The ends lost 4 bases at V and 2 bases at J; junction bases unmatched: 8. Germline values: CDR1 SGHAT, CDR2 FQDESV (reference sequence). The CDR3: CASSSGTSGSALTDTQYF. In nucleotides, the CDR3 is TGTGCCAGCAGCTCAGGGACTAGCGGGAGTGCGCTCACAGATACGCAGTATTTT.